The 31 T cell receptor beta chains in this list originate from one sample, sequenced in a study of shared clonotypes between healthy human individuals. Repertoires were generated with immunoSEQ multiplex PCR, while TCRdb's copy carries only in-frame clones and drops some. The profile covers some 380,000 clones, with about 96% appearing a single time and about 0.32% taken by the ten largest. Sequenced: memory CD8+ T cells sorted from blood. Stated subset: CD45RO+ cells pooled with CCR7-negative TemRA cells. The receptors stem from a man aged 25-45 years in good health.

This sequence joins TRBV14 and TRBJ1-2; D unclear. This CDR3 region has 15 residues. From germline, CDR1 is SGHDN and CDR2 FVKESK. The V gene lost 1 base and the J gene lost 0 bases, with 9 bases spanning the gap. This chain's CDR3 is CASSQGGGTNYGYTF. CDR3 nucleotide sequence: TGTGCCAGCAGCCAAGGCGGCGGTACTAACTATGGCTACACCTTC.

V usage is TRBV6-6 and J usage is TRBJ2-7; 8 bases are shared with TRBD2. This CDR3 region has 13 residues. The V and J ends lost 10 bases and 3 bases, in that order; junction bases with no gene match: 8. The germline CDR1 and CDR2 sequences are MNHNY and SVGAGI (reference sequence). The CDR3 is CATQAGDDYEQYF. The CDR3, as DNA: TGTGCCACCCAAGCGGGAGACGACTACGAGCAGTACTTC.

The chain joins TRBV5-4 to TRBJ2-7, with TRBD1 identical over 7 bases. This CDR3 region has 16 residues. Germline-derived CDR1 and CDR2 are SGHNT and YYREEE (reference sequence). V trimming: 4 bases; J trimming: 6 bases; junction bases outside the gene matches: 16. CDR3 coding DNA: TGTGCCAGCAGCAAGACAGGGAAAGCGTACGGGATCGAGCAGTACTTC. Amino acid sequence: CASSKTGKAYGIEQYF.

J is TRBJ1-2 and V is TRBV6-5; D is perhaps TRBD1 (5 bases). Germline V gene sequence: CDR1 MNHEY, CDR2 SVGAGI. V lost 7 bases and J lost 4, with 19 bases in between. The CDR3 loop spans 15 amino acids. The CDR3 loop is CASKQGQGASYGYTF. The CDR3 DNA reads TGTGCCAGCAAGCAAGGGCAGGGTGCGTCCTATGGCTACACCTTC.

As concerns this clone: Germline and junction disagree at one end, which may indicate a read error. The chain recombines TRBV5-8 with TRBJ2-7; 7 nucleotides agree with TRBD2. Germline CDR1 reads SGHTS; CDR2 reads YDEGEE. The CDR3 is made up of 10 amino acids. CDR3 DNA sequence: TGTGCCAGCAGCCCCGGACTAGTCCTCTTC. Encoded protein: CASSPGLVLF.

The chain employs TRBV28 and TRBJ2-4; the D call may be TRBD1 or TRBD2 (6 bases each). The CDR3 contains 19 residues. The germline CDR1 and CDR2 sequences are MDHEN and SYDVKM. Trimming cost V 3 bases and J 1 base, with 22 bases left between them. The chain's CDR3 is CASSFGRFTGRIAKNIQYF. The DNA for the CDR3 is TGTGCCAGCAGTTTCGGTCGATTCACAGGGAGGATTGCCAAAAACATTCAGTACTTC.

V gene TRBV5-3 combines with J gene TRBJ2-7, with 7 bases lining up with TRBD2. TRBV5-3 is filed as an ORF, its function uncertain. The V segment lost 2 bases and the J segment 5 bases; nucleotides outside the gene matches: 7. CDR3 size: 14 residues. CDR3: CARSFNGLVHEQYF. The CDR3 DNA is TGTGCCAGAAGCTTTAATGGACTAGTCCACGAGCAGTACTTC.

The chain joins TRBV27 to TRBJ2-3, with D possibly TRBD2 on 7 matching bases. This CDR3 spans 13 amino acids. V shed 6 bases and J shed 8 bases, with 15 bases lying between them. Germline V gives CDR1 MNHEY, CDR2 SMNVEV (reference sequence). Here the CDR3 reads CASSLGGLGTQYF. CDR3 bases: TGTGCCAGCAGCCTCGGGGGGCTTGGTACGCAGTATTTT.

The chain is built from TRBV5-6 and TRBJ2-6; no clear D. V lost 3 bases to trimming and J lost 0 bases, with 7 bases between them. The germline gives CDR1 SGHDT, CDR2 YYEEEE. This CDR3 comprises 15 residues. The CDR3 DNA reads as TGTGCCAGCAGCTATCGGAGCTCTGGGGCCAACGTCCTGACTTTC. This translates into CASSYRSSGANVLTF.

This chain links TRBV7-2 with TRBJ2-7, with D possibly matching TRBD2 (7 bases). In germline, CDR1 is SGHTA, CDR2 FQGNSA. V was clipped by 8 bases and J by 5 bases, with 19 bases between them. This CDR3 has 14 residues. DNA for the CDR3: TGTGCCAGCGGTGGGGAGGGCAGGGGCCACGAGCAGTACTTC. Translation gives CASGGEGRGHEQYF. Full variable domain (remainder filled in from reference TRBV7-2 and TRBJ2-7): GAGVSQSPSNKVTEKGKDVELRCDPISGHTALYWYRQSLGQGLEFLIYFQGNSAPDKSGLPSDRFSAERTGGSVSTLTIQRTQQEDSAVYLCASGGEGRGHEQYFGPGTRLTVT.

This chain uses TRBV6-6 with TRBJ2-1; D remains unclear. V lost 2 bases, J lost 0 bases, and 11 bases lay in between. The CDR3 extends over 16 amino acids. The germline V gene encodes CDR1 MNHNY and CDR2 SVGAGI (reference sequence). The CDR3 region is CASSYMTSNSYNEQFF. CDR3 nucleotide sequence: TGTGCCAGCAGTTACATGACCTCCAACTCCTACAATGAGCAGTTCTTC.

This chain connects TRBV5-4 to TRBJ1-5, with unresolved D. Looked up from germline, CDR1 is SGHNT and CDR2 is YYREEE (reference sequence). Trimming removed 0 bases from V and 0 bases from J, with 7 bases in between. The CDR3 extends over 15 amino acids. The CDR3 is CASSLEQYSNQPQHF. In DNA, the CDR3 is TGTGCCAGCAGCTTGGAACAGTATAGCAATCAGCCCCAGCATTTT.

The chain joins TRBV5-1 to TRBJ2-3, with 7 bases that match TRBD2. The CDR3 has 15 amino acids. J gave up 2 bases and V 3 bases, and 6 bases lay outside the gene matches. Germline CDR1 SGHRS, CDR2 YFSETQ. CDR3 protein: CASSYGLVNTDTQYF. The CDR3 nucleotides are TGCGCCAGCAGCTATGGACTAGTGAACACAGATACGCAGTATTTT. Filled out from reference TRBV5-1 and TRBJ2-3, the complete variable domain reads KAGVTQTPRYLIKTRGQQVTLSCSPISGHRSVSWYQQTPGQGLQFLFEYFSETQRNKGNFPGRFSGRQFSNSRSEMNVSTLELGDSALYLCASSYGLVNTDTQYFGPGTRLTVL.

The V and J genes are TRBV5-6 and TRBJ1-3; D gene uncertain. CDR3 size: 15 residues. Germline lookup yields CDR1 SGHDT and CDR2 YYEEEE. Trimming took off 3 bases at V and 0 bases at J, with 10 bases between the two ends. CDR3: CASSSTRDSGNTIYF. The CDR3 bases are TGTGCCAGCAGCTCGACACGGGACTCTGGAAACACCATATATTTT. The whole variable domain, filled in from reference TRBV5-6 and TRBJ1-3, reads DAGVTQSPTHLIKTRGQQVTLRCSPKSGHDTVSWYQQALGQGPQFIFQYYEEEERQRGNFPDRFSGHQFPNYSSELNVNALLLGDSALYLCASSSTRDSGNTIYFGEGSWLTVV.

Here the CDR3 reads CAWSVGLADHDEQFF. The DNA of the CDR3 is TGTGCCTGGAGTGTAGGACTAGCGGACCATGATGAGCAGTTCTTC. The chain uses TRBV30 and TRBJ2-1; 10 bases are shared with TRBD2. This CDR3 has 15 amino acids. Germline V gene data show CDR1 as GTSNPN and CDR2 as SVGIG (reference sequence). After removal of 0 bases from V and 8 bases from J, the junction contained 7 bases not matched to a gene.

CDR3 nucleotide sequence: TGTGCCAGCAGCTTATATCCGATGGGACCCTACAATGAGCAGTTCTTC. This translates into CASSLYPMGPYNEQFF. V gene TRBV7-2 combines with J gene TRBJ2-1; D possibly matches TRBD1 or TRBD2 (5 bases each). The germline gives CDR1 SGHTA, CDR2 FQGNSA. This CDR3 contains 16 residues. V lost 2 bases and J 2 bases, leaving 13 bases between the germline ends.

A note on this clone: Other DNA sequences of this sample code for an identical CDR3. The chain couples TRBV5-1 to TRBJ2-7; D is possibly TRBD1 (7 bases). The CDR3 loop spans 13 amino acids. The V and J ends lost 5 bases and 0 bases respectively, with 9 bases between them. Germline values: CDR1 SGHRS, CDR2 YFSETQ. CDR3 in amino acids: CASRRDSSYEQYF. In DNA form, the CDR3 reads TGCGCCAGCAGGCGGGACAGCTCCTACGAGCAGTACTTC.

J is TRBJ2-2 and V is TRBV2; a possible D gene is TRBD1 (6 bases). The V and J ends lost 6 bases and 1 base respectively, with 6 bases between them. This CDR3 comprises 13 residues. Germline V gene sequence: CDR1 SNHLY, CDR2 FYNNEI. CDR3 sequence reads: CASRTGNTGELFF. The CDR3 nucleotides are TGTGCCAGCAGGACAGGGAACACCGGGGAGCTGTTTTTT.

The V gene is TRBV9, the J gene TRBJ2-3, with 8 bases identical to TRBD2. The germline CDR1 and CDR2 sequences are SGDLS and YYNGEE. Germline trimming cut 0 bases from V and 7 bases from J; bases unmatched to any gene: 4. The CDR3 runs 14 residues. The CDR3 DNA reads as TGTGCCAGCAGCGTAGACGGGAGGGCATATACGCAGTATTTT. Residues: CASSVDGRAYTQYF.

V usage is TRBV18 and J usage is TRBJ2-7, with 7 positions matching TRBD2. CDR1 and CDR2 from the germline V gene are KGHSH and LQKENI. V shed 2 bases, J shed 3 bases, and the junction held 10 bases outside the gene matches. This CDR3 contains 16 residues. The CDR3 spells CASSPTGAASGYEQYF. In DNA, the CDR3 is TGTGCCAGCTCACCAACAGGCGCGGCTAGCGGCTACGAGCAGTACTTC.

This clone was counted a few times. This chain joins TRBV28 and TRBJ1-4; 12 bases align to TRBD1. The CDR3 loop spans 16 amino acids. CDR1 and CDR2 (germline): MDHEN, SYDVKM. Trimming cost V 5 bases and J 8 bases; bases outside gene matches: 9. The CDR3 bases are TGTGCCAGCAGTCCGTACGTCGGGACAGGGGGCGAAAAACTGTTTTTT. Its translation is CASSPYVGTGGEKLFF. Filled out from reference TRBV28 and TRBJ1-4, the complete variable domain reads DVKVTQSSRYLVKRTGEKVFLECVQDMDHENMFWYRQDPGLGLRLIYFSYDVKMKEKGDIPEGYSVSREKKERFSLILESASTNQTSMYLCASSPYVGTGGEKLFFGSGTQLSVL.

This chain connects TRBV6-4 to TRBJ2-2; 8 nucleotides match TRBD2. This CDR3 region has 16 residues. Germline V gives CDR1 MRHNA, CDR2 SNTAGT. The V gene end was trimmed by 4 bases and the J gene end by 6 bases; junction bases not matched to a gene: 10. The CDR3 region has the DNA TGTGCCAGCAGTGCCGATGGGACTAGGAAGGCCGGGGAGCTGTTTTTT. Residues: CASSADGTRKAGELFF.

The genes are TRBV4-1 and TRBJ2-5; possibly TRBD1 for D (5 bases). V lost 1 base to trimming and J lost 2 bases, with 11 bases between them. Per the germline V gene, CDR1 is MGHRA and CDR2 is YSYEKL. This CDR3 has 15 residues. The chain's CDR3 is CASSQGPGPQETQYF. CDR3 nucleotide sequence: TGCGCCAGCAGCCAAGGGCCAGGGCCACAAGAGACCCAGTACTTC.

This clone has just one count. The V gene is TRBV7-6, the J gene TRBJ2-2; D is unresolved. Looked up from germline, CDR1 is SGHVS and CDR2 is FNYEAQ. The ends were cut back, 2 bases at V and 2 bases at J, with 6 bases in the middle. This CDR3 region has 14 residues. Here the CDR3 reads CASSLFGNTGELFF. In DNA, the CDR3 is TGTGCCAGCAGCTTATTTGGTAACACCGGGGAGCTGTTTTTT.

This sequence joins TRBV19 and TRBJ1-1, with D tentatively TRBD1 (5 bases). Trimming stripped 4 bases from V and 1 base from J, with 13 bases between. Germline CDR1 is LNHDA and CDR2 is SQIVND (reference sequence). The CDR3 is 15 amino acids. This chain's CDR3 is CASSKVRQSNTEAFF. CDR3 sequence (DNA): TGTGCCAGTAGTAAAGTTCGACAGTCGAACACTGAAGCTTTCTTT. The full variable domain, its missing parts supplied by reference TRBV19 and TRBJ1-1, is DGGITQSPKYLFRKEGQNVTLSCEQNLNHDAMYWYRQDPGQGLRLIYYSQIVNDFQKGDIAEGYSVSREKKESFPLTVTSAQKNPTAFYLCASSKVRQSNTEAFFGQGTRLTVV.

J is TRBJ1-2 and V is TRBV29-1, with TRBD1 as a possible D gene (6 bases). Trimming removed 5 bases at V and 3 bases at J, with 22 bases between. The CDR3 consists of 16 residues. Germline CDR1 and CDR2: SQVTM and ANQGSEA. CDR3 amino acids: CSVLLGGTGPYYGYTF. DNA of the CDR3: TGCAGCGTTTTATTAGGAGGTACAGGGCCATACTATGGCTACACCTTC.

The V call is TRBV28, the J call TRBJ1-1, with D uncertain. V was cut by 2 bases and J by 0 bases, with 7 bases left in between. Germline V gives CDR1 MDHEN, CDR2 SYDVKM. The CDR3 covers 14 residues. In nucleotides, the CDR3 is TGTGCCAGCAGTTTAACGAGAATGAACACTGAAGCTTTCTTT. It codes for CASSLTRMNTEAFF.

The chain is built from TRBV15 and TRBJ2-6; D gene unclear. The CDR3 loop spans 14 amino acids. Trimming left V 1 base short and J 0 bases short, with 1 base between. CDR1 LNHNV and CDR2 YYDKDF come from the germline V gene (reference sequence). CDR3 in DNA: TGTGCCACCAGCAGAGTCTCTGGGGCCAACGTCCTGACTTTC. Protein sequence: CATSRVSGANVLTF.

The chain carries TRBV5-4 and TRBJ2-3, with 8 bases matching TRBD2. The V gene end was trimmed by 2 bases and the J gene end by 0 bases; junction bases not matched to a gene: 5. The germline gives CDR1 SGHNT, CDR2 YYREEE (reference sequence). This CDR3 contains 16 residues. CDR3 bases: TGTGCCAGCAGCTTTACTAGCGGTTCTAGCACAGATACGCAGTATTTT. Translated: CASSFTSGSSTDTQYF.

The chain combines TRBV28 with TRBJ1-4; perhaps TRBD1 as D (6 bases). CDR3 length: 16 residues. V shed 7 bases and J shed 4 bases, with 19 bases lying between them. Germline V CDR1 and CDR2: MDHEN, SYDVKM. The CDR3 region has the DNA TGTGCCAGCACCCCAACACCCCAGGGGATTAATGAAAAACTGTTTTTT. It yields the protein CASTPTPQGINEKLFF.

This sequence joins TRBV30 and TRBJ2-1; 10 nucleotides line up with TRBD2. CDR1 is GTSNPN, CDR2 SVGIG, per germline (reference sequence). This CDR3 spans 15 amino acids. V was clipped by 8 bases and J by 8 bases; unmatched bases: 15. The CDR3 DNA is TGTGCCGGAAAATTTACCCCGGGACTAGCGTATGAGCAGTTCTTC. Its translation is CAGKFTPGLAYEQFF.